This T cell receptor (beta chain) was retrieved from a study of T cells in Graves' hyperthyroidism and ophthalmopathy. General study results and limits: Ophthalmopathy and stable hyperthyroidism were separated by a 13 V-J model. Also found in blood were most expanded thyroid clonotypes above 0.001.

Absent ophthalmopathy progression within 18 months defined stable Graves' hyperthyroidism. A patient was excluded if there was uncontrolled infection, other autoimmune disease, pregnancy or lactation. Authors of the study amplified TCR beta CDR3 regions from RNA transcripts. The HTBI primer set served for first-round RT-PCR of the TCR CDR3. TCRdb re-called the multiplex PCR reads through MiXCR, storing one row per CDR3 protein. The sample has some 360,000 distinct CDR3 sequences; approximately 15% are singletons. A few counts support this clonotype. Antigen unknown. Trimming removed 1 base from V and 3 bases from J; junction bases left unmatched: 8. The CDR3 is made up of 16 amino acids. Looked up from germline, CDR1 is MGHRA and CDR2 is YSYEKL.

The rearrangement links TRBV4-1 to TRBJ2-7; 8 bases fit TRBD2. Material: blood. The sequence was collected from a woman in her sixties or seventies with Graves' hyperthyroidism. The CDR3 loop reads CASSQGRGGRNYEQYF. The DNA for the CDR3 is TGCGCCAGCAGCCAAGGGCGAGGCGGGAGGAACTACGAGCAGTACTTC.